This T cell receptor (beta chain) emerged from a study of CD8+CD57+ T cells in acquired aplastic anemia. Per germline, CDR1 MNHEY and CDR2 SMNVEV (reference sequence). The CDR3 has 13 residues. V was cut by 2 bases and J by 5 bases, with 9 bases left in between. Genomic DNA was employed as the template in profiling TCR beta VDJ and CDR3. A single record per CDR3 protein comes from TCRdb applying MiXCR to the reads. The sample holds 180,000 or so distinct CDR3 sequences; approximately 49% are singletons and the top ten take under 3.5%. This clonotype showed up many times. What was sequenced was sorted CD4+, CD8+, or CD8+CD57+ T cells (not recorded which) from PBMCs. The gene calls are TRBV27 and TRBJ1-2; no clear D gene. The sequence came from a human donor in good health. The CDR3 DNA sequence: TGTGCCAGCAGTTTAGGGCAGTATTATGGCTACACCTTC. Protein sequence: CASSLGQYYGYTF.